One and the same sample provided the 20 T cell receptor beta chains below, sequenced in a study of technical replicates of blood from several donors. Measured with immunoSEQ multiplex PCR; TCRdb has only the in-frame clones, and not every one. The sample lists 75,000 to 90,000 clones, over 85% occurring once. What was sequenced was T cells isolated from PBMCs. These receptors were collected from a human donor in good health.

This chain connects TRBV18 to TRBJ1-1; the match to TRBD1 covers 7 bases. Germline trimming cut 3 bases from V and 3 bases from J; bases unmatched to any gene: 7. There are 15 residues in the CDR3. CDR1 and CDR2 from the germline V gene are KGHSH and LQKENI. The CDR3 protein is CASSPLDRVDTEAFF. The CDR3 DNA reads as TGTGCCAGCTCACCCCTCGACAGGGTTGACACTGAAGCTTTCTTT.

The chain combines TRBV9 with TRBJ2-3, with 7 bases lining up with TRBD2. Germline V lookup: CDR1 SGDLS, CDR2 YYNGEE. The CDR3 consists of 15 residues. J gave up 2 bases and V 0 bases, and 3 bases lay outside the gene matches. DNA of the CDR3: TGTGCCAGCAGCGTAGGGGCGGGGGTCACAGATACGCAGTATTTT. Protein: CASSVGAGVTDTQYF.

The genes are TRBV30 and TRBJ1-2; perhaps TRBD1 as D (6 bases). Germline loops: CDR1 GTSNPN, CDR2 SVGIG (reference sequence). CDR3 length: 13 residues. The V gene lost 6 bases and the J gene lost 8 bases, with 19 bases spanning the gap. The CDR3 protein is CACKPQGRTGYTF. In nucleotides, the CDR3 is TGTGCCTGCAAACCACAGGGTAGGACGGGCTACACCTTC.

The J gene is TRBJ1-1, the V gene TRBV6-1; TRBD1 aligns across 12 bases. There are 16 residues in the CDR3. Germline V gene data show CDR1 as MNHNS and CDR2 as SASEGT. Trimming removed 4 bases from V and 4 bases from J; junction bases left unmatched: 7. The CDR3 is CASSVGQGAFVTEAFF. CDR3 nucleotides: TGTGCCAGCAGTGTGGGACAGGGGGCATTCGTCACTGAAGCTTTCTTT.

The rearrangement joins TRBV9 to TRBJ1-2; D unresolved. V lost 4 bases, J lost 4 bases, and 17 bases lay in between. Germline loops: CDR1 SGDLS, CDR2 YYNGEE. The CDR3 runs 15 residues. In DNA form, the CDR3 reads TGTGCCAGCAGCATAACCCCGGGAGGGATCTATGGCTACACCTTC. Protein: CASSITPGGIYGYTF.

V and J are TRBV27 and TRBJ2-5, with D maybe TRBD1 (5 bases). The V end lost 2 bases, the J end lost 4 bases, and 11 bases lay between the germline ends. The CDR3 totals 14 residues. Germline-derived CDR1 and CDR2 are MNHEY and SMNVEV (reference sequence). CDR3 nucleotides: TGTGCCAGCAGTTTAAAGGGGCCGATAGAGACCCAGTACTTC. Translation gives CASSLKGPIETQYF.

The genes are TRBV6-5 and TRBJ2-7; TRBD2 is a possible D gene (5 bases). CDR1 and CDR2 from the germline V gene are MNHEY and SVGAGI. The V end was cut by 8 bases, the J end by 5 bases, with 13 bases between. The CDR3 totals 12 residues. Here the CDR3 DNA reads TGTGCCAGCGCGGGCCCGGGGAACGAGCAGTACTTC. Residues: CASAGPGNEQYF.

The chain uses TRBV28 and TRBJ2-1, with D possibly TRBD1 on 5 matching bases. Germline assignment: CDR1 MDHEN and CDR2 SYDVKM. V lost 6 bases, J lost 7 bases, and 22 bases lay in between. The CDR3 runs to 16 residues. As DNA, the CDR3 is TGTGCCAGCAGCAAAGTGGGGCTTCCCATGGGGAATGAGCAGTTCTTC. It encodes CASSKVGLPMGNEQFF.

This chain uses TRBV7-2 with TRBJ1-5; 10 bases are a match to TRBD1. After removal of 1 base from V and 7 bases from J, the junction contained 7 bases not matched to a gene. The germline V gene encodes CDR1 SGHTA and CDR2 FQGNSA. The CDR3 runs 16 residues. CDR3 in DNA: TGTGCCAGCAGCTTAGGTCGGGACAGGGGTATGCAGCCCCAGCATTTT. It translates to CASSLGRDRGMQPQHF.

This clone was seen only once. This CDR3 is CASSDRGGTGNTIYF. The CDR3 DNA reads TGTGCCAGCAGTGATAGGGGGGGCACTGGAAACACCATATATTTT. The chain recombines TRBV25-1 with TRBJ1-3, with D perhaps TRBD1 (6 bases). Deletions cut 3 bases from V and 2 bases from J, with 11 bases between. The CDR3 is made up of 15 amino acids. The germline CDR1 and CDR2 sequences are MGHDK and SYGVNS.

This clone has only one observation. The V and J genes are TRBV29-1 and TRBJ1-4, with a possible D match to TRBD1 (5 bases). Germline-derived CDR1 and CDR2 are SQVTM and ANQGSEA. The V end lost 4 bases, the J end lost 3 bases, and 9 bases lay between the germline ends. The length of the CDR3 is 13 residues. In nucleotides, the CDR3 is TGCAGCGTTGCCGGGGGGTCTAATGAAAAACTGTTTTTT. As protein: CSVAGGSNEKLFF.

This chain uses TRBV19 with TRBJ2-7, with D possibly TRBD2 on 5 matching bases. CDR3 size: 16 residues. Germline CDR1 reads LNHDA; CDR2 reads SQIVND (reference sequence). The V end was cut by 5 bases, the J end by 2 bases, with 19 bases between. The DNA for the CDR3 is TGTGCCAGTAGTGCCTACGGCAGCGGTGCCACCTACGAGCAGTACTTC. It encodes CASSAYGSGATYEQYF.

The V gene is TRBV27, the J gene TRBJ2-7; D unresolved. The CDR3 spans 12 residues. CDR1 and CDR2 from the germline V gene are MNHEY and SMNVEV (reference sequence). V was trimmed by 2 bases and J by 6 bases, leaving 8 bases between them. CDR3 residues: CASSLVGAEQYF. DNA for the CDR3: TGTGCCAGCAGTTTAGTAGGAGCCGAGCAGTACTTC.

The chain combines TRBV14 with TRBJ1-4; 8 bases are a match to TRBD1. Trimming at V came to 5 bases and at J to 4 bases, leaving 6 bases not matched to a gene. The CDR3 totals 15 residues. The germline V gene has CDR1 SGHDN and CDR2 FVKESK. CDR3 nucleotides: TGTGCCAGCAGCGAATTACAGGGGGATAATGAAAAACTGTTTTTT. Translating it yields CASSELQGDNEKLFF.

The V and J genes are TRBV6-1 and TRBJ2-7; D remains unclear. The CDR3 is made up of 12 amino acids. The V and J ends lost 3 bases and 0 bases respectively, with 3 bases between them. The germline gives CDR1 MNHNS, CDR2 SASEGT. The DNA for the CDR3 is TGTGCCAGCAGTGAGAGCTCCTACGAGCAGTACTTC. Protein sequence: CASSESSYEQYF.

This chain uses TRBV2 with TRBJ2-4; the match to TRBD2 covers 11 bases. V was clipped by 3 bases and J by 2 bases; unmatched bases: 6. The CDR3 covers 17 residues. The germline V gene encodes CDR1 SNHLY and CDR2 FYNNEI. This CDR3 reads CASSDTSGSKSKNIQYF. In nucleotides, the CDR3 is TGTGCCAGCAGTGATACTAGCGGGAGTAAGTCCAAAAACATTCAGTACTTC.

The chain is built from TRBV27 and TRBJ2-7, with D tentatively TRBD1 (6 bases). Trimming removed 5 bases from V and 2 bases from J, with 10 bases in between. The CDR3 has 13 residues. Germline CDR1 and CDR2: MNHEY and SMNVEV (reference sequence). The CDR3 here is CASSPTGPYEQYF. The CDR3 DNA follows: TGTGCCAGCAGTCCTACAGGGCCCTACGAGCAGTACTTC.

The CDR3 coding sequence is TGTGCCAGCAGCCAGCTGGGACTAGCGATTGTCGATGAGCAGTTCTTC. Encoded protein: CASSQLGLAIVDEQFF. V is TRBV7-8 and J is TRBJ2-1, with 10 bases identical to TRBD2. Losses at the gene ends were 5 bases for V and 8 bases for J; bases not matched to a gene: 12. The CDR3 runs 16 residues. Germline V gene lookup returns CDR1 SGHVS and CDR2 FQNEAQ.

The chain links TRBV29-1 to TRBJ2-7; perhaps TRBD1 as D (7 bases). V shed 7 bases and J shed 4 bases, with 14 bases lying between them. This CDR3 has 12 amino acids. Germline-derived CDR1 and CDR2 are SQVTM and ANQGSEA. The CDR3 region has the DNA TGCAGCGGGCGGGACAGAACTTACGAGCAGTACTTC. Its translation: CSGRDRTYEQYF.

This rearrangement joins TRBV19 to TRBJ2-5; 10 bases fit TRBD2. The length of the CDR3 is 17 residues. V was clipped by 5 bases and J by 2 bases; unmatched bases: 11. Germline V lookup: CDR1 LNHDA, CDR2 SQIVND (reference sequence). The CDR3, as DNA: TGTGCCAGTAGTCCCCACATAACTAGCGGGAAGCAAGAGACCCAGTACTTC. This codes for CASSPHITSGKQETQYF.